The 25 T cell receptor beta chains presented below share a single source sample, sequenced in a study of blood T cell repertoires in COVID-19. Libraries were prepared by immunoSEQ multiplex PCR; TCRdb keeps only in-frame clonotypes and omits some of them. The sample has roughly 15,000 clones, less than 80% seen once. The specimen sequenced was peripheral blood. The receptors shown here come from a man between 70 and 80 years old with acute or convalescent COVID-19.

This clone was detected only once. The chain joins TRBV18 to TRBJ2-2; perhaps TRBD2 as D (5 bases). The CDR3 has 17 amino acids. The V gene's germline CDR1 is KGHSH and CDR2 LQKENI. The V end lost 3 bases, the J end lost 6 bases, and 20 bases lay between the germline ends. This CDR3 is CASSPGWRALTSGELFF. The CDR3 DNA is TGTGCCAGCTCACCGGGCTGGCGGGCCTTGACTTCCGGGGAGCTGTTTTTT. The variable domain in full, completed from reference TRBV18 and TRBJ2-2, reads NAGVMQNPRHLVRRRGQEARLRCSPMKGHSHVYWYRQLPEEGLKFMVYLQKENIIDESGMPKERFSAEFPKEGPSILRIQQVVRGDSAAYFCASSPGWRALTSGELFFGEGSRLTVL.

The genes are TRBV2 and TRBJ1-5, with a possible D match to TRBD1 (5 bases). Germline loops: CDR1 SNHLY, CDR2 FYNNEI. This CDR3 comprises 15 residues. The V gene lost 6 bases and the J gene lost 4 bases, with 16 bases spanning the gap. DNA of the CDR3: TGTGCCAGCAGCCCGGGGGAGGCGAGTAATCAGCCCCAGCATTTT. Translating it yields CASSPGEASNQPQHF.

The chain employs TRBV4-1 and TRBJ2-1; 8 bases map to TRBD2. V shed 0 bases and J 7 bases; nucleotides not matched to a gene: 8. This CDR3 comprises 16 residues. Germline-derived CDR1 and CDR2 are MGHRA and YSYEKL. CDR3 in amino acids: CASSQDARGVQNEQFF. The CDR3 DNA sequence: TGCGCCAGCAGCCAAGATGCGCGGGGGGTTCAGAATGAGCAGTTCTTC.

DNA for the CDR3: TGTGCCAGCAGTTACCGGGCCGGGGATGGCTACACCTTC. This encodes CASSYRAGDGYTF. The genes are TRBV6-2 or TRBV6-3 and TRBJ1-2, with D unresolved. V lost 2 bases, J lost 6 bases, and 10 bases lay in between. Germline V gene lookup returns CDR1 MNHEY and CDR2 SVGEGT. The CDR3 consists of 13 residues.

This clone appeared a single time. This rearrangement joins TRBV10-2 to TRBJ1-1, with D unclear. CDR3 length equals 16 residues. Germline-derived CDR1 and CDR2 are WSHSY and SAAADI. Between the trimmed V and J ends, which lost 10 bases and 1 base, there was a span of 22 bases. This CDR3 reads CATHRPSHRGNTEAFF. The CDR3 bases are TGCGCCACCCACAGACCCTCTCATCGGGGGAACACTGAAGCTTTCTTT.

The rearrangement uses TRBV7-6 and TRBJ2-7; D might be TRBD2 (6 bases). Germline V gene lookup returns CDR1 SGHVS and CDR2 FNYEAQ. Trimming removed 3 bases at V and 2 bases at J, with 8 bases between. The CDR3 spans 13 residues. The CDR3: CASSFSGPYEQYF. The DNA for the CDR3 is TGTGCCAGCAGCTTCAGCGGGCCCTACGAGCAGTACTTC.

This sequence joins TRBV6-5 and TRBJ1-4; D might be TRBD1 (6 bases). The germline V gene has CDR1 MNHEY and CDR2 SVGAGI. Trimming took off 5 bases at V and 0 bases at J, with 7 bases between the two ends. CDR3 length: 14 residues. CDR3 protein: CASSRQATNEKLFF. CDR3 nucleotides: TGTGCCAGCAGTAGACAGGCAACTAATGAAAAACTGTTTTTT.

The chain links TRBV7-2 to TRBJ2-3, with 9 bases lining up with TRBD2. The trim removed 1 base at V and 4 bases at J, leaving 3 bases unmatched. Germline lookup yields CDR1 SGHTA and CDR2 FQGNSA. This CDR3 region has 15 residues. The CDR3: CASSLGAGGPDTQYF. The CDR3 DNA reads TGTGCCAGCAGCTTAGGAGCGGGGGGTCCAGATACGCAGTATTTT.

J is TRBJ1-1 and V is TRBV27; D perhaps matches TRBD1 (5 bases). Germline CDR1 and CDR2: MNHEY and SMNVEV (reference sequence). Trimming took off 3 bases at V and 10 bases at J, with 24 bases between the two ends. The CDR3 has 16 amino acids. The CDR3 sequence: CASSLRFLAADGGAFF. The CDR3 nucleotides are TGTGCCAGCAGTTTGAGGTTTCTCGCGGCCGACGGGGGAGCTTTCTTT.

The chain joins TRBV7-8 to TRBJ2-1; D possibly corresponds to TRBD1 (6 bases). Trimming stripped 3 bases from V and 0 bases from J, with 12 bases between. Germline V gives CDR1 SGHVS, CDR2 FQNEAQ. This CDR3 comprises 16 residues. In nucleotides, the CDR3 is TGTGCCAGCAGCTTGACAGGCTCCGACTCCTACAATGAGCAGTTCTTC. It is translated as CASSLTGSDSYNEQFF. Using reference TRBV7-8 and TRBJ2-1 for the parts outside the CDR3, the full variable domain is GAGVSQSPRYKVAKRGQDVALRCDPISGHVSLFWYQQALGQGPEFLTYFQNEAQLDKSGLPSDRFFAERPEGSVSTLKIQRTQQEDSAVYLCASSLTGSDSYNEQFFGPGTRLTVL.

The V call is TRBV28, the J call TRBJ2-5; 13 bases are shared with TRBD2. CDR3 length: 18 amino acids. Germline values: CDR1 MDHEN, CDR2 SYDVKM. Trimming removed 6 bases from V and 2 bases from J; junction bases left unmatched: 12. The CDR3 coding sequence is TGTGCCAGCAGCCAAACTAGCGGGAGGGCCATACGGCAAGAGACCCAGTACTTC. Its translation is CASSQTSGRAIRQETQYF.

Notes on this clone: Different DNA sequences within this sample yield the same CDR3. The chain uses TRBV6-2 or TRBV6-3 and TRBJ2-3; D possibly corresponds to TRBD2 (5 bases). Germline V gene lookup returns CDR1 MNHEY and CDR2 SVGEGT. V lost 4 bases and J lost 1, with 6 bases in between. CDR3 length: 13 residues. CDR3 loop: CASSSGGTDTQYF. DNA for the CDR3: TGTGCCAGCAGTTCCGGGGGCACAGATACGCAGTATTTT.

This chain joins TRBV18 and TRBJ2-2; tentatively, D is TRBD2 (5 bases). CDR1 is KGHSH and CDR2 is LQKENI in the germline V gene. This CDR3 contains 13 residues. Trimming cost V 8 bases and J 4 bases, with 11 bases left between them. CDR3 region: CASTFAGTGELFF. The CDR3 DNA follows: TGTGCCAGCACCTTCGCGGGCACCGGGGAGCTGTTTTTT. Looking up the rest from reference TRBV18 and TRBJ2-2 gives the full variable domain: NAGVMQNPRHLVRRRGQEARLRCSPMKGHSHVYWYRQLPEEGLKFMVYLQKENIIDESGMPKERFSAEFPKEGPSILRIQQVVRGDSAAYFCASTFAGTGELFFGEGSRLTVL.

The chain employs TRBV4-1 and TRBJ2-1; 7 bases map to TRBD1. The germline V gene has CDR1 MGHRA and CDR2 YSYEKL. The CDR3 has 17 amino acids. J was trimmed by 0 bases and V by 0 bases; bases with no gene match: 5. The CDR3 nucleotides are TGCGCCAGCAGCCAAGATATAGGGGGCAGCTCCTACAATGAGCAGTTCTTC. The encoded protein is CASSQDIGGSSYNEQFF.

Only a few counts were recorded for this clone. The rearrangement uses TRBV30 and TRBJ2-5; 10 positions agree with TRBD2. Per germline, CDR1 GTSNPN and CDR2 SVGIG (reference sequence). CDR3 length: 13 residues. Trimming at V came to 8 bases and at J to 1 base, leaving 4 bases not matched to a gene. The chain's CDR3 is CARAGGPQETQYF. The CDR3, as DNA: TGTGCCCGAGCGGGGGGGCCCCAAGAGACCCAGTACTTC. Drawing the rest from reference TRBV30 and TRBJ2-5, the complete variable domain is SQTIHQWPATLVQPVGSPLSLECTVEGTSNPNLYWYRQAAGRGLQLLFYSVGIGQISSEVPQNLSASRPQDRQFILSSKKLLLSDSGFYLCARAGGPQETQYFGPGTRLLVL.

This clone was seen more than once but under ten times. The genes are TRBV10-3 and TRBJ2-7; 7 bases map to TRBD1. V dropped 4 bases and J dropped 0; count of bases not matched to a gene: 3. Germline CDR1 reads ENHRY; CDR2 reads SYGVKD. The CDR3 consists of 14 residues. CDR3 residues: CAISVDRPSYEQYF. Written as DNA, the CDR3 is TGTGCCATCAGTGTGGACAGGCCCTCCTACGAGCAGTACTTC.

The rearrangement joins TRBV19 to TRBJ1-1; tentative D call: TRBD1 (6 bases). Trimming removed 5 bases at V and 1 base at J, with 20 bases between. The CDR3 covers 17 residues. Per germline, CDR1 LNHDA and CDR2 SQIVND (reference sequence). CDR3 residues: CASSVPQGRPGNTEAFF. The CDR3 nucleotides are TGTGCCAGTAGTGTCCCTCAGGGGCGCCCAGGGAACACTGAAGCTTTCTTT.

The V call is TRBV19, the J call TRBJ2-5, with 15 bases identical to TRBD2. CDR3 length: 15 residues. V lost 2 bases to trimming and J lost 9 bases; unmatched junction nucleotides: 4. Germline values: CDR1 LNHDA, CDR2 SQIVND (reference sequence). CDR3 nucleotides: TGTGCCAGTAGTATACAGGGACTAGCGGGGGGAGCCCAGTACTTC. Translation gives CASSIQGLAGGAQYF.

The V and J genes are TRBV9 and TRBJ2-5, with D tentatively TRBD1 (6 bases). This CDR3 is built from 14 residues. Germline CDR1 is SGDLS and CDR2 is YYNGEE. Trimming took off 0 bases at V and 5 bases at J, with 11 bases between the two ends. CDR3 sequence (DNA): TGTGCCAGCAGCGTAGGAACAGGGCAGGAGACCCAGTACTTC. Its translation is CASSVGTGQETQYF.

The rearrangement joins TRBV7-8 to TRBJ2-1, with a weak D call TRBD2 (6 bases). This CDR3 has 18 residues. Germline V CDR1 and CDR2: SGHVS, FQNEAQ. The V end was cut by 2 bases, the J end by 7 bases, with 24 bases between. The CDR3 coding sequence is TGTGCCAGCAGCTTACGGGGCAGGAGGGTGGTTTCTGGGAATGAGCAGTTCTTC. Its protein product is CASSLRGRRVVSGNEQFF.

This clone was found a few times. This sequence joins TRBV12-5 and TRBJ2-5, with D maybe TRBD2 (6 bases). Trimming took 4 bases from V and 5 from J, leaving 14 bases between them. The CDR3 runs 14 residues. CDR1 and CDR2 from the germline V gene are LGHNT and FRNRAP. This CDR3 reads CASGSGAGRETQYF. CDR3 bases: TGTGCTAGTGGTTCCGGGGCGGGGAGGGAGACCCAGTACTTC.

This chain links TRBV7-3 with TRBJ1-1; D uncertain. The CDR3 loop spans 14 amino acids. The V end lost 2 bases, the J end lost 5 bases, and 12 bases lay between the germline ends. Germline CDR1 and CDR2: SGHTA and FQGTGA. CDR3 region: CASSLLGEGTEAFF. The CDR3 DNA sequence: TGTGCCAGCAGCTTACTCGGGGAAGGGACTGAAGCTTTCTTT. Looking up the rest from reference TRBV7-3 and TRBJ1-1 gives the full variable domain: GAGVSQTPSNKVTEKGKYVELRCDPISGHTALYWYRQSLGQGPEFLIYFQGTGAADDSGLPNDRFFAVRPEGSVSTLKIQRTERGDSAVYLCASSLLGEGTEAFFGQGTRLTVV.

The chain couples TRBV4-1 to TRBJ2-7; no firm D call. Trimming shortened V by 0 bases and J by 2 bases, and 23 bases separated the two germline ends. The germline V gene encodes CDR1 MGHRA and CDR2 YSYEKL. The CDR3 runs 19 residues. CDR3 protein: CASSQDLGSNTVLTYEQYF. For the CDR3, the DNA is TGCGCCAGCAGCCAAGATCTTGGTAGCAATACGGTTCTTACCTACGAGCAGTACTTC.

This rearrangement joins TRBV24-1 to TRBJ2-1; D unresolved. Trimming left V 6 bases short and J 4 bases short, with 9 bases between. From germline, CDR1 is KGHDR and CDR2 SFDVKD. CDR3 size: 13 residues. CDR3 loop: CATSISGYNEQFF. In nucleotides, the CDR3 is TGTGCCACCAGTATTTCCGGTTACAATGAGCAGTTCTTC.

The chain carries TRBV5-1 and TRBJ2-5; D is unclear. CDR3 length equals 13 residues. Between the trimmed V and J ends, which lost 1 base and 4 bases, there was a span of 8 bases. Germline CDR1 and CDR2: SGHRS and YFSETQ. The CDR3 bases are TGCGCCAGCAGCTTGTCTAATTTAGAGACCCAGTACTTC. Residues: CASSLSNLETQYF.